The 18 T cell receptor beta chains reported below all come from one sample, sequenced in a study of long-term antiretroviral therapy in people with HIV. With survey level as its setting, the immunoSEQ assay was v3.0. Assay: immunoSEQ multiplex PCR; the TCRdb copy retains only in-frame clones and omits some. The sample consists of about 11,000 clones, approximately 78% of them appearing once. This specimen was unsorted PBMCs, taken 1.2 years after starting antiretroviral therapy. These receptors all come from a man in his forties with HIV.

The rearrangement joins TRBV27 to TRBJ2-7; D might be TRBD1 (5 bases). The V end lost 3 bases, the J end lost 0 bases, and 18 bases lay between the germline ends. CDR1 and CDR2 (germline): MNHEY, SMNVEV (reference sequence). The CDR3 is made up of 17 amino acids. Written as DNA, the CDR3 is TGTGCCAGCAGTTTCTCGGGTCGGCAGGGCTTCTCCTACGAGCAGTACTTC. This sequence encodes CASSFSGRQGFSYEQYF.

The J gene is TRBJ2-7, the V gene TRBV10-3, with D perhaps TRBD1 (6 bases). Trimming cost V 8 bases and J 4 bases, with 12 bases left between them. Per germline, CDR1 ENHRY and CDR2 SYGVKD. The CDR3 totals 12 residues. As DNA, the CDR3 is TGTGCCATCGCCTCACAGGGTTACGAGCAGTACTTC. Translation gives CAIASQGYEQYF.

This clone was picked up a small number of times. This chain uses TRBV11-3 with TRBJ2-7; 8 bases line up with TRBD1. Germline V gene data show CDR1 as SGHNT and CDR2 as YENEEA. CDR3 length: 16 residues. Unmatched junction bases numbered 9, after V lost 0 bases and J lost 5 bases. CDR3 DNA: TGTGCCAGCAGCTTAGATTCGGCAGGGGGCCTGGACGAGCAGTACTTC. Translating gives CASSLDSAGGLDEQYF.

The V call is TRBV7-6, the J call TRBJ2-7; D is possibly TRBD1 (5 bases). V lost 0 bases and J lost 6, with 6 bases in between. Germline CDR1 reads SGHVS; CDR2 reads FNYEAQ. The CDR3 consists of 12 residues. CDR3 loop: CASSLAGPEQYF. Here the CDR3 DNA reads TGTGCCAGCAGCTTAGCGGGGCCCGAGCAGTACTTC.

The rearrangement joins TRBV6-5 to TRBJ2-7; possibly TRBD2 for D (6 bases). The CDR3 has 16 amino acids. Trimming removed 2 bases from V and 7 bases from J, with 21 bases in between. Per the germline V gene, CDR1 is MNHEY and CDR2 is SVGAGI. The CDR3 nucleotides are TGTGCCAGCAGTTACGGGCCGGCCAGGGAGGTTTGGGAGCAGTACTTC. Encoded protein: CASSYGPAREVWEQYF.

The rearrangement links TRBV4-1 to TRBJ1-5; D gene ambiguous. Trimming shortened V by 0 bases and J by 5 bases, and 11 bases separated the two germline ends. Per the germline V gene, CDR1 is MGHRA and CDR2 is YSYEKL. This CDR3 has 15 amino acids. The chain's CDR3 is CASSQDVGDYQPQHF. The CDR3 coding sequence is TGCGCCAGCAGCCAAGATGTCGGTGACTATCAGCCCCAGCATTTT.

This chain links TRBV27 with TRBJ2-3; 8 bases align to TRBD2. Trimming removed 0 bases from V and 1 base from J; junction bases left unmatched: 3. Germline CDR1 is MNHEY and CDR2 is SMNVEV (reference sequence). This CDR3 comprises 16 residues. In DNA form, the CDR3 reads TGTGCCAGCAGTTTATCGGGGACTAGGGGCACAGATACGCAGTATTTT. It specifies CASSLSGTRGTDTQYF.

The chain uses TRBV5-1 and TRBJ1-5; D might be TRBD1 (6 bases). V lost 1 base and J lost 6, with 14 bases in between. Germline V gives CDR1 SGHRS, CDR2 YFSETQ. The CDR3 length is 15 residues. CDR3: CASSLRPGEGQPQHF. The CDR3 DNA is TGCGCCAGCAGCTTGCGGCCAGGGGAAGGTCAGCCCCAGCATTTT.

The chain carries TRBV2 and TRBJ2-7; 8 positions match TRBD1. The germline CDR1 and CDR2 sequences are SNHLY and FYNNEI. The CDR3 is 13 residues long. With V trimmed by 7 bases and J by 13 bases, 15 bases remained unmatched. The CDR3: CASTQQAGGGSYF. The CDR3 DNA reads TGTGCCAGCACCCAACAAGCAGGGGGCGGTTCTTACTTC.

The gene calls are TRBV7-9 and TRBJ2-7; the D is unclear. This CDR3 region has 15 residues. V lost 1 base and J lost 0, with 10 bases in between. Germline V gives CDR1 SEHNR, CDR2 FQNEAQ (reference sequence). The CDR3 sequence is CASSLDTASSYEQYF. In DNA, the CDR3 is TGTGCCAGCAGCTTAGATACTGCTAGCTCCTACGAGCAGTACTTC. The full variable domain, in which reference TRBV7-9 and TRBJ2-7 provide the parts outside the CDR3, is DTGVSQNPRHKITKRGQNVTFRCDPISEHNRLYWYRQTLGQGPEFLTYFQNEAQLEKSRLLSDRFSAERPKGSFSTLEIQRTEQGDSAMYLCASSLDTASSYEQYFGPGTRLTVT.

This chain links TRBV27 with TRBJ2-7; TRBD2 aligns across 7 bases. J lost 3 bases, V lost 6 bases, and 11 bases had no gene match. The CDR3 consists of 15 residues. Per the germline V gene, CDR1 is MNHEY and CDR2 is SMNVEV (reference sequence). For the CDR3, the DNA is TGTGCCAGCAGCAAGAGCGGGACTCTTAACTACGAGCAGTACTTC. The encoded protein is CASSKSGTLNYEQYF.

This chain links TRBV9 with TRBJ2-2; 15 bases match TRBD2. Germline-derived CDR1 and CDR2 are SGDLS and YYNGEE. V gave up 4 bases and J gave up 1 base; unmatched junction bases: 17. This CDR3 is 22 amino acids long. The CDR3 DNA reads as TGTGCCAGCAGCCCCCGTCGAGGACTAGCGGGGGGGCCTGGTTTGAACACCGGGGAGCTGTTTTTT. It is translated as CASSPRRGLAGGPGLNTGELFF.

The rearrangement links TRBV5-1 to TRBJ2-1; 7 bases fit TRBD2. The CDR3 extends over 16 amino acids. The germline gives CDR1 SGHRS, CDR2 YFSETQ. Trimming took 4 bases from V and 1 from J; bases not matched to a gene: 8. The CDR3 here is CASSATTSVSYNEQFF. CDR3 in DNA: TGCGCCAGCAGCGCGACCACTAGCGTGTCCTACAATGAGCAGTTCTTC.

The chain combines TRBV29-1 with TRBJ2-2; 11 bases are a match to TRBD2. The germline V gene encodes CDR1 SQVTM and CDR2 ANQGSEA. The CDR3 loop spans 16 amino acids. After removal of 1 base from V and 8 bases from J, the junction contained 9 bases not matched to a gene. The CDR3 DNA sequence: TGCAGCGTTGAAGTGGTGAATAGCGGGGGGGCAGGGGAGCTGTTTTTT. This sequence encodes CSVEVVNSGGAGELFF.

The chain couples TRBV5-4 to TRBJ1-1, with unresolved D. Germline values: CDR1 SGHNT, CDR2 YYREEE (reference sequence). The CDR3 length is 15 residues. The V gene lost 0 bases and the J gene lost 0 bases, with 9 bases spanning the gap. The DNA for the CDR3 is TGTGCCAGCAGCTTGGAGCAAGCCCTGAACACTGAAGCTTTCTTT. Translation gives CASSLEQALNTEAFF.

This chain links TRBV7-3 with TRBJ2-1, with 12 positions matching TRBD2. J lost 8 bases, V lost 5 bases, and 25 bases had no gene match. Per germline, CDR1 SGHTA and CDR2 FQGTGA. The CDR3 has 21 amino acids. CDR3 in DNA: TGTGCCAGCAGCGCAGAAAAGCATTCGGCTAGCGGGGGGGCGAGAGGAGATGAGCAGTTCTTC. This encodes CASSAEKHSASGGARGDEQFF.

This chain joins TRBV11-3 and TRBJ2-3; D not certain. V was cut by 1 base and J by 2 bases, with 16 bases left in between. The CDR3 totals 17 residues. Germline V gene sequence: CDR1 SGHNT, CDR2 YENEEA. CDR3 bases: TGTGCCAGCAGCTTAGTCGCCACGGTGGGCTCCACAGATACGCAGTATTTT. Protein sequence: CASSLVATVGSTDTQYF.

The chain combines TRBV18 with TRBJ1-5; tentative D call: TRBD1 (5 bases). Per the germline V gene, CDR1 is KGHSH and CDR2 is LQKENI. The germline V and J ends were trimmed by 3 bases and 6 bases, with 12 bases remaining between them. CDR3 length: 14 residues. CDR3 DNA sequence: TGTGCCAGCTCACCGGGGGAAGTTGGTCAGCCCCAGCATTTT. Protein product: CASSPGEVGQPQHF.